Each of the 21 T cell receptor beta chains below was sequenced from the same sample in a study of shared clonotypes between healthy human individuals. Sequenced by immunoSEQ multiplex PCR; TCRdb stores in-frame clones only, minus some. The sample shows approximately 720,000 clones, around 72% of them seen only once. The material sequenced was memory CD4+ T cells sorted from blood. This sample's subset: CD45RA-negative fraction. These receptors were obtained from a woman in her thirties in good health.

Only one count was recorded for this clone. J is TRBJ1-2 and V is TRBV23-1; D is perhaps TRBD1 (6 bases). TRBV23-1 is known as an ORF, though its function is uncertain. The CDR3 has 17 amino acids. Trimming removed 4 bases from V and 0 bases from J, with 18 bases in between. CDR3 nucleotides: TGCGCCAGCAGTCCGGCCGATCGGACAGTTTCTAACTATGGCTACACCTTC. It codes for CASSPADRTVSNYGYTF.

The chain couples TRBV6-5 to TRBJ2-1; D is unresolved. V was pared by 2 bases and J by 2 bases, with 7 bases between. Per the germline V gene, CDR1 is MNHEY and CDR2 is SVGAGI. CDR3 size: 14 residues. The CDR3 region has the DNA TGTGCCAGCAGTTACAAACAGCCCTACAATGAGCAGTTCTTC. This codes for CASSYKQPYNEQFF.

This clone has a single count. The J gene is TRBJ2-3, the V gene TRBV19, with TRBD2 matching over 10 bases. J lost 1 base, V lost 5 bases, and 3 bases had no gene match. The CDR3 sequence is 15 residues long. Germline values: CDR1 LNHDA, CDR2 SQIVND (reference sequence). The CDR3 coding sequence is TGTGCCAGTAGTTTCCTAGCGGGAGGCACAGATACGCAGTATTTT. It is translated as CASSFLAGGTDTQYF.

This chain connects TRBV6-5 to TRBJ1-4; D may be TRBD1 (5 bases). This CDR3 spans 14 amino acids. V gave up 2 bases and J gave up 7 bases, with 11 bases separating them. Germline V gene lookup returns CDR1 MNHEY and CDR2 SVGAGI. The CDR3 region has the DNA TGTGCCAGCAGTTACAGGGGAAGTGGTGAAAAACTGTTTTTT. Residues: CASSYRGSGEKLFF.

This clone has just a few counts. The chain combines TRBV11-2 with TRBJ2-7, with D possibly being TRBD2 (6 bases). Germline V gives CDR1 SGHAT, CDR2 FQNNGV. The CDR3 is made up of 15 amino acids. Trimming took 1 base from V and 3 from J, leaving 13 bases between them. CDR3 amino acids: CASSLGRDGLYEQYF. CDR3 nucleotide sequence: TGTGCCAGCAGCTTAGGGCGGGATGGACTCTACGAGCAGTACTTC.

The rearrangement joins TRBV6-6 to TRBJ2-1; 8 nucleotides agree with TRBD2. CDR1 and CDR2 from the germline V gene are MNHNY and SVGAGI (reference sequence). This CDR3 is 15 amino acids long. Unmatched junction bases numbered 4, after V lost 6 bases and J lost 0 bases. CDR3 region: CASSRSGNSYNEQFF. The CDR3 nucleotides read TGTGCCAGCAGCCGTAGCGGGAACTCCTACAATGAGCAGTTCTTC.

About this clone: The conserved phenylalanine or tryptophan normally closing the CDR3 is absent here, so this likely arose from a read error. Because the CDR3's place on the DNA is in doubt, the DNA is left out and the CDR3 is given as listed by TCRdb. V gene TRBV29-1 combines with J gene TRBJ2-3; TRBD1, as called in the table, went unchecked against the DNA. CDR1 SQVTM and CDR2 ANQGSEA come from the germline V gene. The CDR3 spans 9 residues, counting both ends. The CDR3 protein is CSVESDRGL.

The V and J genes are TRBV25-1 and TRBJ1-1; TRBD1 aligns across 7 bases. V dropped 4 bases and J dropped 1; count of bases not matched to a gene: 3. This CDR3 region has 14 residues. Germline V gene lookup returns CDR1 MGHDK and CDR2 SYGVNS. The CDR3 DNA reads as TGTGCCAGCAGTGGCCACAGGGGGAACACTGAAGCTTTCTTT. Encoded protein: CASSGHRGNTEAFF.

V and J are TRBV29-1 and TRBJ2-1; 7 nucleotides agree with TRBD2. V lost 7 bases and J lost 3; bases outside the gene matches: 12. The germline CDR1 and CDR2 sequences are SQVTM and ANQGSEA. The CDR3 spans 15 residues. The CDR3 region is CSGHTGEGFYNEQFF. The CDR3 nucleotides read TGCAGCGGCCACACTGGGGAGGGGTTCTACAATGAGCAGTTCTTC.

This clone occurred once. The genes are TRBV5-6 and TRBJ2-6; D is unresolved. This CDR3 has 15 amino acids. Germline assignment: CDR1 SGHDT and CDR2 YYEEEE. Trimming took off 4 bases at V and 0 bases at J, with 8 bases between the two ends. CDR3 sequence reads: CASSPSVSGANVLTF. The DNA for the CDR3 is TGTGCCAGCAGCCCCTCTGTCTCTGGGGCCAACGTCCTGACTTTC.

This clone has only a few counts. This sample also contains other DNA sequences that code for the same CDR3. This chain links TRBV7-9 with TRBJ2-1; tentative D call: TRBD2 (6 bases). Germline V gene sequence: CDR1 SEHNR, CDR2 FQNEAQ (reference sequence). This CDR3 contains 16 residues. With 3 bases removed from V and 0 bases from J, the gap between germline ends came to 12 bases. In DNA form, the CDR3 reads TGTGCCAGCAGCTTGGGGGGTAAGAGCTCCTACAATGAGCAGTTCTTC. Translated, it gives CASSLGGKSSYNEQFF.

The chain is built from TRBV6-6 and TRBJ1-3; 8 bases align to TRBD1. Losses at the gene ends were 6 bases for V and 0 bases for J; bases not matched to a gene: 4. The CDR3 is 15 amino acids. The germline V gene encodes CDR1 MNHNY and CDR2 SVGAGI (reference sequence). The CDR3 reads CASRSGTGSGNTIYF. CDR3 bases: TGTGCCAGCAGGTCCGGGACAGGCTCTGGAAACACCATATATTTT.

The chain combines TRBV6-6 with TRBJ2-7, with TRBD2 identical over 7 bases. CDR3 length equals 15 residues. V was clipped by 5 bases and J by 3 bases; unmatched bases: 10. Germline assignment: CDR1 MNHNY and CDR2 SVGAGI (reference sequence). CDR3 nucleotides: TGTGCCAGCAGTCTGAAAGCGGGGCAATTCTACGAGCAGTACTTC. Amino acid sequence: CASSLKAGQFYEQYF.

The genes are TRBV28 and TRBJ1-3; 9 nucleotides match TRBD1. V was pared by 6 bases and J by 3 bases, with 9 bases of the junction left unmatched. The CDR3 loop spans 16 amino acids. Germline CDR1 is MDHEN and CDR2 is SYDVKM. DNA for the CDR3: TGTGCCAGCAGCCTACAGGGGGCCTGGCGTGGAAACACCATATATTTT. It codes for CASSLQGAWRGNTIYF.

This clone was counted between two and nine times. The gene calls are TRBV4-1 and TRBJ1-1; possible D gene TRBD1, 6 bases. Trimming cost V 0 bases and J 0 bases, with 17 bases left between them. The CDR3 runs 18 residues. Germline V gene lookup returns CDR1 MGHRA and CDR2 YSYEKL. CDR3 DNA sequence: TGCGCCAGCAGCCAAGATTCGGGGGGCCTGGGTTTGAACACTGAAGCTTTCTTT. Protein: CASSQDSGGLGLNTEAFF.

The chain couples TRBV29-1 to TRBJ1-2; TRBD1 is a possible D gene (6 bases). Germline lookup yields CDR1 SQVTM and CDR2 ANQGSEA. The length of the CDR3 is 12 residues. V was clipped by 7 bases and J by 4 bases, with 13 bases between them. The CDR3 coding sequence is TGCAGCGGGCAAGGGGGGATCTATGGCTACACCTTC. Translating gives CSGQGGIYGYTF.

The J gene is TRBJ2-2, the V gene TRBV19; 8 nucleotides line up with TRBD1. Germline-derived CDR1 and CDR2 are LNHDA and SQIVND (reference sequence). J gave up 6 bases and V 3 bases, and 9 bases lay outside the gene matches. The CDR3 runs to 16 residues. The CDR3 reads CASSIGAGGAAGELFF. The DNA of the CDR3 is TGTGCCAGTAGTATCGGGGCAGGGGGCGCGGCCGGGGAGCTGTTTTTT.

The V and J genes are TRBV6-4 and TRBJ2-2; TRBD2 agrees at 11 bases. In germline, CDR1 is MRHNA, CDR2 SNTAGT. V lost 6 bases, J lost 7 bases, and 10 bases stayed unmatched. There are 16 residues in the CDR3. DNA of the CDR3: TGTGCCAGCAGCCACAGGACTAGCGGGTCTTTCGGGGAGCTGTTTTTT. Translated, it gives CASSHRTSGSFGELFF.

This clone was detected only once. Other DNA sequences in this specimen translate into the identical CDR3. The rearrangement uses TRBV7-9 and TRBJ1-3, with D possibly TRBD1 on 5 matching bases. V gave up 1 base and J gave up 5 bases, with 9 bases separating them. The CDR3 contains 14 residues. Germline CDR1 SEHNR, CDR2 FQNEAQ (reference sequence). CDR3 bases: TGTGCCAGCAGCTTAGGCCAGGGCAGAAACACCATATATTTT. Encoded protein: CASSLGQGRNTIYF. Full variable domain (missing parts from reference TRBV7-9 and TRBJ1-3): DTGVSQNPRHKITKRGQNVTFRCDPISEHNRLYWYRQTLGQGPEFLTYFQNEAQLEKSRLLSDRFSAERPKGSFSTLEIQRTEQGDSAMYLCASSLGQGRNTIYFGEGSWLTVV.

This clone was seen many times. The rearrangement uses TRBV7-2 and TRBJ2-3, with unresolved D. The CDR3 is 16 residues long. Germline CDR1 and CDR2: SGHTA and FQGNSA. V was trimmed by 2 bases and J by 0 bases, leaving 12 bases between them. CDR3: CASSLLGQASTDTQYF. CDR3 coding DNA: TGTGCCAGCAGCTTACTCGGGCAGGCAAGCACAGATACGCAGTATTTT.

The chain joins TRBV5-6 to TRBJ1-2; D is undetermined. Germline CDR1 SGHDT, CDR2 YYEEEE. The ends were cut back, 5 bases at V and 0 bases at J, with 11 bases in the middle. The CDR3 covers 14 residues. The CDR3 sequence: CASSLQRANYGYTF. In nucleotides, the CDR3 is TGTGCCAGCAGTCTTCAGCGCGCTAACTATGGCTACACCTTC.